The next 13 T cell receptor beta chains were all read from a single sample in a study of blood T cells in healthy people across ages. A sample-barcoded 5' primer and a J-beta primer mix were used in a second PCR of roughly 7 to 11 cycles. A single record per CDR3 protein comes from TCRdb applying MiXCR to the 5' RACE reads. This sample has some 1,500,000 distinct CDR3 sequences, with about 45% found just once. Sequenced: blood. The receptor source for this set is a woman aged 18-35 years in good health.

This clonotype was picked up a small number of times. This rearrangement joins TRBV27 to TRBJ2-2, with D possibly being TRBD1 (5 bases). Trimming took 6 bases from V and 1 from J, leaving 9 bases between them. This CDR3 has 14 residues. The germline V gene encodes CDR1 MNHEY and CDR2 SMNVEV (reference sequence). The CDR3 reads CASSRTWNTGELFF. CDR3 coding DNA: TGTGCCAGCAGCCGGACATGGAACACCGGGGAGCTGTTTTTT.

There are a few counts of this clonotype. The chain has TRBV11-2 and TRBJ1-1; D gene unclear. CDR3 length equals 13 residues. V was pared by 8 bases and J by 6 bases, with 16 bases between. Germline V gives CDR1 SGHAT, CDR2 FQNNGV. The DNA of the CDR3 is TGTGCCAGCGGGCCGACCCGAGCGCCTGAAGCTTTCTTT. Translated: CASGPTRAPEAFF.

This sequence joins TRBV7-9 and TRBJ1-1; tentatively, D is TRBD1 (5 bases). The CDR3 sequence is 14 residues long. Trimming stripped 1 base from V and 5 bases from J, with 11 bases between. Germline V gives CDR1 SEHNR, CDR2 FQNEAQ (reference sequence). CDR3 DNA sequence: TGTGCCAGCAGCTTAGTTGCAGGGTGGACTGAAGCTTTCTTT. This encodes CASSLVAGWTEAFF.

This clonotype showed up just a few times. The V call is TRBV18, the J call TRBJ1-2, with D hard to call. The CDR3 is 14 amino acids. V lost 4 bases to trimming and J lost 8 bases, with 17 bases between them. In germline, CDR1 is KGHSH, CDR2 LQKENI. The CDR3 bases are TGTGCCAGCTCACTTCGGACGGGTGCCGAGGGCTACACCTTC. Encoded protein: CASSLRTGAEGYTF.

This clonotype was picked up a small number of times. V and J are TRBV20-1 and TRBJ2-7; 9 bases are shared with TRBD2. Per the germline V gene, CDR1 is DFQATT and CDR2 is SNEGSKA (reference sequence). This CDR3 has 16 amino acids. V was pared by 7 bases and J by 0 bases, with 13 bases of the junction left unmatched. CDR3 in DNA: TGCAGTGTCCCAGGTAGACTAGCGGTCCGCTCCTACGAGCAGTACTTC. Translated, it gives CSVPGRLAVRSYEQYF.

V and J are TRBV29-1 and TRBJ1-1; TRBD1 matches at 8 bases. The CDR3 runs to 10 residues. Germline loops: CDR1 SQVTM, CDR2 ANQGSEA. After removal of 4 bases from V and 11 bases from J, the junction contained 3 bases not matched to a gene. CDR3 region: CSVADRAAFF. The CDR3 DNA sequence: TGCAGCGTTGCGGACAGGGCGGCTTTCTTT.

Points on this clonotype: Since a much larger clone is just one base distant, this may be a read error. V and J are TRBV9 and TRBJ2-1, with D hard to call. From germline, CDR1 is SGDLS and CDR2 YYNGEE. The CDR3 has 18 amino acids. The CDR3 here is CASSVATQLRSSYKEQFF. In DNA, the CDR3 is TGTGCCAGCAGCGTAGCCACTCAGCTGAGAAGCTCCTACAAGGAGCAGTTCTTC.

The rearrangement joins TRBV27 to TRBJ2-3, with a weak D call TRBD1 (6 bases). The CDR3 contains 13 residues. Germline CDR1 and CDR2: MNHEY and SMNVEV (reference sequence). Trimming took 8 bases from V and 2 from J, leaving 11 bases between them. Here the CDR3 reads CASRGQNTDTQYF. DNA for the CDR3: TGTGCCAGCCGAGGACAGAACACAGATACGCAGTATTTT.

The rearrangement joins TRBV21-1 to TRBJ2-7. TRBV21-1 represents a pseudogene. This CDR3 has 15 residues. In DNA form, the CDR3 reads TGTGCCAGCAGCAAGTACTTCCGGGGGGCCCACGAGCAGTACTTC. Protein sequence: CASSKYFRGAHEQYF.

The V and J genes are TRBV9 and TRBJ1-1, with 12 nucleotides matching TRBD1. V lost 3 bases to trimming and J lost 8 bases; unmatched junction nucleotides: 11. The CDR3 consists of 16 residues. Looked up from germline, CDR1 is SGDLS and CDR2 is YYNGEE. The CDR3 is CASSEGAGTGGVEAFF. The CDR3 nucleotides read TGTGCCAGCAGCGAAGGCGCCGGGACAGGGGGCGTGGAAGCTTTCTTT.

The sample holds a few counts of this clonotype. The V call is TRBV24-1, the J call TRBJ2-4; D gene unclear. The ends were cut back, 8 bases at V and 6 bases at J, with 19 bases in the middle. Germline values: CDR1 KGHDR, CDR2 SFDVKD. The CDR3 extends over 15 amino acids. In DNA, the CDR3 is TGTGCCACCACCAAGAGGAGTGGACCTTTAAACATTCAGTACTTC. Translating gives CATTKRSGPLNIQYF.

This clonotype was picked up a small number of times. For the CDR3, the DNA is TGTGCCAGCAGCTTAATTCTTAACACCGGGGAGCTGTTTTTT. The encoded protein is CASSLILNTGELFF. This chain connects TRBV7-6 to TRBJ2-2; no reliable D call. Germline V gives CDR1 SGHVS, CDR2 FNYEAQ. The CDR3 totals 14 residues. Trimming shortened V by 2 bases and J by 2 bases, and 6 bases separated the two germline ends.

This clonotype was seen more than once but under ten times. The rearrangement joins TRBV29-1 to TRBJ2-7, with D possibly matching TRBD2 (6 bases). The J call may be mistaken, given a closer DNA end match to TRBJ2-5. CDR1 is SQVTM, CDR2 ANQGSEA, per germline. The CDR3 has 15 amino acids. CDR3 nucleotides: TGCAGCGTTGAAGATTTTGGCCGGGGGACAGAGACCCAGTACTTC. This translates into CSVEDFGRGTETQYF.